This T cell receptor (beta chain) derives from a study of blood T cells in healthy people across ages. Germline CDR1 SGHRS, CDR2 YFSETQ. The CDR3 has 15 residues. J lost 4 bases, V lost 2 bases, and 8 bases had no gene match. The use of a sample-barcoded 5' primer and a J-beta primer mix characterized a second PCR of roughly 6 to 11 cycles. Each cDNA molecule carried a tag from a template-switch adaptor that contained 12 random nucleotides. TCRdb reprocessed the 5' RACE reads via MiXCR and lists one record per CDR3 protein. The sample yields 800,000 or so distinct CDR3 sequences, 20% to 30% seen once. This sample was also put to use in a study of T cells of mothers and their children.

The chain uses TRBV5-1 and TRBJ1-1, with 7 nucleotides matching TRBD1. The clonotype comes from a boy aged 5 to 17 in good health. Sequenced sample: blood. The CDR3 DNA sequence: TGCGCCAGCAGCTTCAGGGTTGGGGACAGCACTGAAGCTTTCTTT. Its translation is CASSFRVGDSTEAFF.